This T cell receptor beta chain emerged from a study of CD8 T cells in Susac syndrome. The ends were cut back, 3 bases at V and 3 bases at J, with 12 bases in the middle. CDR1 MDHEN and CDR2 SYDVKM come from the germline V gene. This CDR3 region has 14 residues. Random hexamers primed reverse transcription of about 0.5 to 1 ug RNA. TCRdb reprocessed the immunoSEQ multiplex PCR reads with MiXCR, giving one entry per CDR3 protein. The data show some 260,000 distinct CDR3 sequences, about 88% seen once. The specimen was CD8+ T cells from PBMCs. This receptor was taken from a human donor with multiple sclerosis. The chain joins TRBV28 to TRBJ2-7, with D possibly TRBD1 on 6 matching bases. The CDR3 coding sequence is TGTGCCAGCAGTTTTGTTGGGGGCTTCTACGAGCAGTACTTC. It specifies CASSFVGGFYEQYF.